This T cell receptor beta chain originates from a study of CD8+ T cells in alopecia areata. The length of the CDR3 is 19 residues. The V gene end was trimmed by 5 bases and the J gene end by 1 base; junction bases not matched to a gene: 12. Germline V gene sequence: CDR1 SEHNR, CDR2 FQNEAQ (reference sequence). To note about this clone: What it binds is unknown.

Extracted RNA was reverse transcribed into cDNA, the sequencing template. Sequencing used immunoSEQ multiplex PCR; TCRdb keeps in-frame clones, though not all of them. The table records about 190,000 clones, 50% to 60% of them present only once. Whole-study findings and limits: An increase in clonality over normal scalp was evident in lesional scalp, especially alopecia totalis/universalis.

The sorting of PBMCs gave CD4+ and CD8+ T cells. Sequences were derived from CD4+ T cells sorted from blood, sampled at week 0. This TCR was sampled from a human donor with alopecia areata. The J gene is TRBJ2-6, the V gene TRBV7-9; 9 bases match TRBD1. The CDR3 loop is CASSTHRDRVSSGANVLTF. For the CDR3, the DNA is TGTGCCAGCAGCACCCACCGGGACAGGGTTTCGTCTGGGGCCAACGTCCTGACTTTC.